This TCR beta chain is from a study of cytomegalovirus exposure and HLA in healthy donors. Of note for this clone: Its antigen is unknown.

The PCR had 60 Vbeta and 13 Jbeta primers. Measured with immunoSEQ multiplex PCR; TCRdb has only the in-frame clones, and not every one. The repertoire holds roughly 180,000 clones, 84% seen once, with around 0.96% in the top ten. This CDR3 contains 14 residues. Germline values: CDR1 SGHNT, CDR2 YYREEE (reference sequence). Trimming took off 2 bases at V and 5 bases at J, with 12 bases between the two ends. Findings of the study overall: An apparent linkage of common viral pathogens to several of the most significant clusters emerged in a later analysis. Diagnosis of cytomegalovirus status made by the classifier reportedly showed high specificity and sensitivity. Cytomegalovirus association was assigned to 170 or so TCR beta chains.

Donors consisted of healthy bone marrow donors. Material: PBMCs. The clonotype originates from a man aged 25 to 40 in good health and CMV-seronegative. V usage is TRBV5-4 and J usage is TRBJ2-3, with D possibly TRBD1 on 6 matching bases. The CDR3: CASSFGTREDTQYF. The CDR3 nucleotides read TGTGCCAGCAGCTTCGGGACAAGGGAAGATACGCAGTATTTT. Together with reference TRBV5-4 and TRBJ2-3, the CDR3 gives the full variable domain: ETGVTQSPTHLIKTRGQQVTLRCSSQSGHNTVSWYQQALGQGPQFIFQYYREEENGRGNFPPRFSGLQFPNYSSELNVNALELDDSALYLCASSFGTREDTQYFGPGTRLTVL.